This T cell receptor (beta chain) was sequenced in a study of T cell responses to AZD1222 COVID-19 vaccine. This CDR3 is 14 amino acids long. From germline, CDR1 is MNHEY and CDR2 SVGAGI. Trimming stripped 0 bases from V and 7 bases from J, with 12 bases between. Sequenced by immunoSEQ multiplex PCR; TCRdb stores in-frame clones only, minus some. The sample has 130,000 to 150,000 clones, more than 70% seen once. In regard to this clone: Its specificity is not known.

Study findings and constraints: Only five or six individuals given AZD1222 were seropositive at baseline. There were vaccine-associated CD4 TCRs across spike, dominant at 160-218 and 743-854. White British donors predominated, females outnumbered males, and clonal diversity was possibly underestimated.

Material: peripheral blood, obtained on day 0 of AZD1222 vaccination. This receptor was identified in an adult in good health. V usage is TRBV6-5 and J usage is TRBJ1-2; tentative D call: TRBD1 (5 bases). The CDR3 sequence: CASSYSGLSGGYTF. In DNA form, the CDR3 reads TGTGCCAGCAGTTACTCGGGACTTAGCGGTGGCTACACCTTC.